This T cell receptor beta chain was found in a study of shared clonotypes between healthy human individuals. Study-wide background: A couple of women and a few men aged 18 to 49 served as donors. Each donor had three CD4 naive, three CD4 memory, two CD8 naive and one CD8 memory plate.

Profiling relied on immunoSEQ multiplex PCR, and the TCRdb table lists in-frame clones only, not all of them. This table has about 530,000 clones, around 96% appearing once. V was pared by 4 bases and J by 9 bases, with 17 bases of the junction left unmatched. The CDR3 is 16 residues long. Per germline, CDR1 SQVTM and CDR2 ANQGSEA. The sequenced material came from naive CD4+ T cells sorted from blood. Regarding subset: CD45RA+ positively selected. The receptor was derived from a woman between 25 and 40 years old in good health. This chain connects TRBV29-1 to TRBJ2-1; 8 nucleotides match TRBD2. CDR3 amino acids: CSVAKGASGSQGEQFF. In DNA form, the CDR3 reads TGCAGCGTTGCAAAAGGGGCGAGCGGGAGTCAAGGTGAGCAGTTCTTC.